This TCR beta chain was captured in a study of shared clonotypes between healthy human individuals. Deep-level running was used for the assay. Measured with immunoSEQ multiplex PCR; TCRdb has only the in-frame clones, and not every one. The sample contains roughly 2.4 million clones, approximately 94% of which appear only once. Naive CD4+ cells were CD45RA-selected; the remaining cells were memory. Comment on this clone: Its specificity is unknown.

Points from the study as a whole: Of the naive CD4 clonotypes, roughly 5.5% were shared across a handful of donors.

There are 15 residues in the CDR3. The ends were cut back, 2 bases at V and 0 bases at J, with 10 bases in the middle. CDR1 is MNHNS, CDR2 SASEGT, per germline. The chain couples TRBV6-1 to TRBJ1-1; possible D gene TRBD1, 6 bases. The sequence was collected from a man aged 18 to 29 in good health. Sequencing was performed on naive CD4+ T cells sorted from blood. Subset here: CD45RA+ positively selected. The CDR3 reads CASSENGQLNTEAFF. The CDR3 DNA is TGTGCCAGCAGTGAAAACGGACAGCTGAACACTGAAGCTTTCTTT.